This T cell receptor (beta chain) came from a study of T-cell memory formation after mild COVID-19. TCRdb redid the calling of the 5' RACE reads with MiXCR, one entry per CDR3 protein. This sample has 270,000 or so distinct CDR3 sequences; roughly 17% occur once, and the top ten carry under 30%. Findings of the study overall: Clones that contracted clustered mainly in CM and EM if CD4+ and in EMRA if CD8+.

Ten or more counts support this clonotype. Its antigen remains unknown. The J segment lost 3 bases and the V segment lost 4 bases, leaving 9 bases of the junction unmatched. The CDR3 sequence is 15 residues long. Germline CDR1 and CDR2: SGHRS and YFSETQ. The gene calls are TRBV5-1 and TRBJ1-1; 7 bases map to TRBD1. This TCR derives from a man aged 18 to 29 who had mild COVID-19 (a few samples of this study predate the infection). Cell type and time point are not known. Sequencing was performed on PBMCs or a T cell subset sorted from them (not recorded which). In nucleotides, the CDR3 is TGCGCCAGCAGCGAGAAGACAGGGATGGACACTGAAGCTTTCTTT. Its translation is CASSEKTGMDTEAFF.